The TCR beta chain described here comes from a study of beta chain features in type 1 diabetes. cDNA synthesis used the whole RNA isolate, giving expressed TCRB sequences. Sequencing was performed with immunoSEQ multiplex PCR; in TCRdb, only in-frame clones are kept and a portion is missing. The sample records roughly 370,000 clones, approximately 15% being singletons. This clone occurred a few times. Germline CDR1 is LNHDA and CDR2 is SQIVND (reference sequence). V gave up 2 bases and J gave up 4 bases, with 12 bases separating them. The CDR3 loop spans 14 amino acids. Sequenced sample: naive CD4+ T cells from blood. The V and J genes are TRBV19 and TRBJ2-7; the D call may be TRBD1 or TRBD2 (5 bases each). The source is a man aged 30 to 39 in good health. As DNA, the CDR3 is TGTGCCAGTAGTATAATTGGGGGACCGTACGAGCAGTACTTC. Residues: CASSIIGGPYEQYF.